These 20 T cell receptor beta chains were all obtained from the same sample, sequenced in a study of blood T cell repertoires in COVID-19 (dated by TCRdb to about 2020). The library was generated by the immunoSEQ multiplex PCR assay. TCRdb obtained this table from immuneACCESS and retained in-frame rearrangements with V and J assigned. These tables miss some clones; where compared with another copy, unresolved V genes account for less than half of the shortfall, and the remainder is unexplained. This sample has approximately 220,000 clones in its table, and around 80% of those were observed once. Jointly, the top ten make up approximately 5% of the sample. Sample: peripheral blood. These receptor sequences come from a woman aged 55-75 years who had recovered from COVID-19.

The chain carries TRBV7-2 and TRBJ1-1; D uncertain. V lost 2 bases, J lost 3 bases, and 7 bases lay in between. Germline lookup yields CDR1 SGHTA and CDR2 FQGNSA. This CDR3 has 13 residues. This CDR3 is CASSLHRDTEAFF. Here the CDR3 DNA reads TGTGCCAGCAGCTTACATCGGGACACTGAAGCTTTCTTT.

The rearrangement links TRBV7-2 to TRBJ2-4, with D hard to call. The germline gives CDR1 SGHTA, CDR2 FQGNSA. Trimming shortened V by 1 base and J by 9 bases, and 13 bases separated the two germline ends. The CDR3 extends over 14 amino acids. The CDR3, as DNA: TGTGCCAGCAGCTTAGGCCCCATCAAGCCCATTCAGTACTTC. Amino acids: CASSLGPIKPIQYF.

The V gene is TRBV5-4, the J gene TRBJ2-1, with 8 bases lining up with TRBD2. Unmatched junction bases numbered 11, after V lost 5 bases and J lost 7 bases. The CDR3 has 15 amino acids. Germline V gene sequence: CDR1 SGHNT, CDR2 YYREEE (reference sequence). The CDR3 DNA reads as TGTGCCAGCAGAATGAGCGGGGGACCCAGGAATGAGCAGTTCTTC. It specifies CASRMSGGPRNEQFF.

V gene TRBV27 combines with J gene TRBJ1-1; D call uncertain. This CDR3 spans 12 amino acids. V was cut by 5 bases and J by 5 bases, with 9 bases left in between. The germline gives CDR1 MNHEY, CDR2 SMNVEV (reference sequence). This CDR3 is CASSIPGTEAFF. In DNA form, the CDR3 reads TGTGCCAGCAGTATCCCGGGGACTGAAGCTTTCTTT.

Details on this clone: An end of the junction does not agree with germline; a read error may underlie this. This same CDR3 is encoded by further DNA sequences in the sample. The CDR3 DNA reads TGCGCCAGCGCCGAGCCGGGCACTGAAGCTTTCTTT. Protein product: CASAEPGTEAFF. The V and J genes are TRBV5-4 and TRBJ1-1; D uncertain. Germline CDR1 reads SGHNT; CDR2 reads YYREEE (reference sequence). The CDR3 has 12 amino acids.

V is TRBV6-1 and J is TRBJ2-6, with a tentative D call TRBD1 (5 bases). This CDR3 has 19 residues. Between the trimmed V and J ends, which lost 2 bases and 0 bases, there was a span of 17 bases. From germline, CDR1 is MNHNS and CDR2 SASEGT. CDR3 bases: TGTGCCAGCAGTGAACGTAGGTGGGGCGGCCACTCTGGGGCCAACGTCCTGACTTTC. Its protein is CASSERRWGGHSGANVLTF.

The rearrangement links TRBV7-6 to TRBJ2-3; D ambiguous. The CDR3 runs 13 residues. Trimming took off 4 bases at V and 5 bases at J, with 10 bases between the two ends. Germline V gene data show CDR1 as SGHVS and CDR2 as FNYEAQ. CDR3 bases: TGTGCCAGCAGCTCTAGGTCTGGAGATACGCAGTATTTT. It is translated as CASSSRSGDTQYF.

The genes are TRBV4-1 and TRBJ1-4; D perhaps matches TRBD1 (5 bases). Germline lookup yields CDR1 MGHRA and CDR2 YSYEKL. This CDR3 is 19 amino acids long. Trimming removed 6 bases at V and 0 bases at J, with 23 bases between. CDR3 loop: CASRSGRARASATNEKLFF. The CDR3 DNA reads as TGCGCCAGCAGATCGGGCCGAGCCAGGGCCAGTGCAACTAATGAAAAACTGTTTTTT.

The chain is built from TRBV19 and TRBJ2-3, with D perhaps TRBD1 (6 bases). Between the trimmed V and J ends, which lost 3 bases and 3 bases, there was a span of 7 bases. Germline CDR1 and CDR2: LNHDA and SQIVND (reference sequence). CDR3 size: 13 residues. In DNA form, the CDR3 reads TGTGCCAGTAGTATCAGGGGAACAGATACGCAGTATTTT. Encoded protein: CASSIRGTDTQYF.

V is TRBV18 and J is TRBJ2-3, with 7 bases that match TRBD1. The junction had 7 bases not matched to a gene; V was cut back by 4 bases and J by 0 bases. This CDR3 contains 16 residues. Germline CDR1 is KGHSH and CDR2 is LQKENI. CDR3 amino acids: CASSQGTALSTDTQYF. The CDR3 nucleotides read TGTGCCAGCTCACAGGGGACAGCCCTTAGCACAGATACGCAGTATTTT.

The chain couples TRBV25-1 to TRBJ2-5, with 9 bases identical to TRBD2. Germline CDR1 reads MGHDK; CDR2 reads SYGVNS. The CDR3 sequence is 12 residues long. V lost 8 bases and J lost 4; bases outside the gene matches: 2. In DNA, the CDR3 is TGTGCCAGCGCTAGCGGGGCAGAGACCCAGTACTTC. This encodes CASASGAETQYF.

This chain joins TRBV5-1 and TRBJ2-3; 8 bases agree with TRBD2. After removal of 3 bases from V and 5 bases from J, the junction contained 8 bases not matched to a gene. Per the germline V gene, CDR1 is SGHRS and CDR2 is YFSETQ. The CDR3 has 15 residues. CDR3 DNA: TGCGCCAGCAGCTCCGTCCGGGGGGGCTTAGATACGCAGTATTTT. Translating it yields CASSSVRGGLDTQYF.

V gene TRBV2 combines with J gene TRBJ2-3; D may be TRBD1 (6 bases). V dropped 8 bases and J dropped 2 bases, with 14 bases sitting between them. Per germline, CDR1 SNHLY and CDR2 FYNNEI. The CDR3 is 14 amino acids. The chain's CDR3 is CASATRGLTDTQYF. The CDR3 coding sequence is TGTGCCAGCGCTACCAGGGGTCTCACAGATACGCAGTATTTT.

The gene calls are TRBV16 and TRBJ2-7; a possible D gene is TRBD2 (5 bases). V lost 2 bases, J lost 4 bases, and 9 bases lay in between. The CDR3 extends over 13 amino acids. Per the germline V gene, CDR1 is KGHSY and CDR2 is FQNENV. CDR3 residues: CASSQDYRYEQYF. In DNA form, the CDR3 reads TGTGCCAGCAGCCAAGACTATAGGTACGAGCAGTACTTC.

The V and J genes are TRBV7-2 and TRBJ2-1, with 9 bases aligning to TRBD2. Trimming took 1 base from V and 3 from J; bases not matched to a gene: 7. CDR1 SGHTA and CDR2 FQGNSA come from the germline V gene. The CDR3 is 17 amino acids. The CDR3 DNA follows: TGTGCCAGCAGCTTAGGACTAGCGGCCTACCTCTACAATGAGCAGTTCTTC. Protein: CASSLGLAAYLYNEQFF.

J is TRBJ2-7 and V is TRBV7-9; 9 bases are a match to TRBD1. The CDR3 totals 14 residues. The junction had 5 bases not matched to a gene; V was cut back by 3 bases and J by 5 bases. Germline-derived CDR1 and CDR2 are SEHNR and FQNEAQ (reference sequence). The CDR3 region is CASSLGTGSDEQYF. CDR3 DNA sequence: TGTGCCAGCAGCTTGGGGACAGGGTCTGACGAGCAGTACTTC.

This clone was found a few times. This CDR3 is CASSLLGGETYEQYF. The CDR3 nucleotides read TGCGCCAGCAGCTTGTTAGGGGGCGAAACCTACGAGCAGTACTTC. The chain combines TRBV5-1 with TRBJ2-7; TRBD1 agrees at 7 bases. The CDR3 has 15 residues. Germline CDR1 reads SGHRS; CDR2 reads YFSETQ. With 1 base clipped from V and 2 bases from J, the junction kept 6 bases outside the gene matches.

The chain joins TRBV6-5 to TRBJ2-7; 9 nucleotides match TRBD1. Germline lookup yields CDR1 MNHEY and CDR2 SVGAGI. The CDR3 runs to 13 residues. With V trimmed by 7 bases and J by 6 bases, 7 bases remained unmatched. The CDR3 reads CASNRGTGFEQYF. The CDR3, as DNA: TGTGCCAGCAATAGAGGGACAGGGTTCGAGCAGTACTTC.

This CDR3 reads CASSFGTGGNTIYF. The DNA of the CDR3 is TGCGCCAGCAGCTTTGGGACAGGGGGAAACACCATATATTTT. This sequence joins TRBV5-1 and TRBJ1-3, with 9 bases identical to TRBD1. Germline V gives CDR1 SGHRS, CDR2 YFSETQ. The CDR3 is made up of 14 amino acids. The V segment lost 2 bases and the J segment 4 bases; nucleotides outside the gene matches: 1.

This chain uses TRBV7-9 with TRBJ2-3; TRBD2 agrees at 7 bases. The CDR3 is 14 amino acids. The V segment lost 3 bases and the J segment 6 bases; nucleotides outside the gene matches: 6. The V gene's germline CDR1 is SEHNR and CDR2 FQNEAQ (reference sequence). The CDR3 region is CASSLAGEADTQYF. CDR3 bases: TGTGCCAGCAGCTTGGCGGGGGAGGCGGATACGCAGTATTTT.